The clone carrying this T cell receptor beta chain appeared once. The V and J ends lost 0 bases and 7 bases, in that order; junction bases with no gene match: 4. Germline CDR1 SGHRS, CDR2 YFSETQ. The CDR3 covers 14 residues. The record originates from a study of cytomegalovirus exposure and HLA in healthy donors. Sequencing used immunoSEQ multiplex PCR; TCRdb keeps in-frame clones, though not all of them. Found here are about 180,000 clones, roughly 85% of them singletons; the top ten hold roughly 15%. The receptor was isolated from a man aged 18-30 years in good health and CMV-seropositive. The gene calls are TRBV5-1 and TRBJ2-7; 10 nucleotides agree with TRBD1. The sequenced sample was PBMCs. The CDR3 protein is CASSLGQGAQEQYF. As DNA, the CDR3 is TGCGCCAGCAGCTTGGGACAGGGGGCGCAAGAGCAGTACTTC.